One sample yielded the 18 T cell receptor beta chains listed below, sequenced in a study of CD8 T cells in Susac syndrome. RNA in amounts of roughly 0.5 to 1 ug was reverse transcribed with random hexamers. TCRdb itself ran the immunoSEQ multiplex PCR reads through MiXCR, one entry per CDR3 protein. The sample records 95,000 to 150,000 distinct CDR3 sequences, under 96% being singletons. The sequencing input was CD4+ T cells from PBMCs. The receptors stem from a human donor with Susac syndrome.

This chain connects TRBV5-8 to TRBJ2-1; 8 bases fit TRBD2. The CDR3 runs to 16 residues. After removal of 6 bases from V and 1 base from J, the junction contained 9 bases not matched to a gene. Germline V gene sequence: CDR1 SGHTS, CDR2 YDEGEE. CDR3 amino acids: CASTRVGTRSYNEQFF. The CDR3, as DNA: TGTGCCAGCACCCGGGTAGGGACTAGATCCTACAATGAGCAGTTCTTC.

The gene calls are TRBV24-1 and TRBJ2-1, with D unresolved. Trimming stripped 4 bases from V and 4 bases from J, with 7 bases between. The CDR3 has 13 residues. Germline loops: CDR1 KGHDR, CDR2 SFDVKD. CDR3: CATSDLYYNEQFF. The CDR3 bases are TGTGCCACCAGTGACCTCTATTACAATGAGCAGTTCTTC.

CDR3 loop: CASSPANYGYTF. CDR3 in DNA: TGTGCCAGCAGCCCTGCTAACTATGGCTACACCTTC. The V gene is TRBV28, the J gene TRBJ1-2; unclear D gene. V was shortened by 6 bases and J by 0 bases, with 5 bases between the two germline ends. The length of the CDR3 is 12 residues. Germline CDR1 is MDHEN and CDR2 is SYDVKM.

This chain uses TRBV2 with TRBJ2-2, with 9 bases that match TRBD2. The length of the CDR3 is 16 residues. With 7 bases clipped from V and 2 bases from J, the junction kept 8 bases outside the gene matches. Per the germline V gene, CDR1 is SNHLY and CDR2 is FYNNEI. In nucleotides, the CDR3 is TGTGCCAGCAATGTCATTAGCGGGAGTAACACCGGGGAGCTGTTTTTT. Translation: CASNVISGSNTGELFF. The entire variable domain, with the rest obtained from reference TRBV2 and TRBJ2-2, is as follows: EPEVTQTPSHQVTQMGQEVILRCVPISNHLYFYWYRQILGQKVEFLVSFYNNEISEKSEIFDDQFSVERPDGSNFTLKIRSTKLEDSAMYFCASNVISGSNTGELFFGEGSRLTVL.

This chain links TRBV4-2 with TRBJ2-1, with D possibly matching TRBD2 (6 bases). The ends were cut back, 2 bases at V and 8 bases at J, with 7 bases in the middle. Germline V gene data show CDR1 as LGHNA and CDR2 as YNFKEQ. The CDR3 has 12 amino acids. The CDR3 here is CASSQRLDEQFF. CDR3 nucleotide sequence: TGTGCCAGCAGCCAAAGACTAGATGAGCAGTTCTTC.

The chain has TRBV10-3 and TRBJ1-5; D call uncertain. V was clipped by 4 bases and J by 6 bases, with 10 bases between them. The germline V gene has CDR1 ENHRY and CDR2 SYGVKD. This CDR3 has 13 residues. CDR3 sequence: CAISADASQPQHF. CDR3 in DNA: TGTGCCATCAGTGCGGACGCGAGTCAGCCCCAGCATTTT.

This chain joins TRBV5-1 and TRBJ2-5, with 7 bases fitting TRBD2. This CDR3 has 14 amino acids. V lost 0 bases, J lost 2 bases, and 1 base stayed unmatched. The germline V gene has CDR1 SGHRS and CDR2 YFSETQ. In DNA, the CDR3 is TGCGCCAGCAGCTTGGAGCGGGGACAAGAGACCCAGTACTTC. Translated, it gives CASSLERGQETQYF.

The chain links TRBV20-1 to TRBJ2-3; TRBD1 might be the D (6 bases). This CDR3 has 14 amino acids. Germline CDR1 and CDR2: DFQATT and SNEGSKA (reference sequence). With 5 bases removed from V and 0 bases from J, the gap between germline ends came to 12 bases. The CDR3 sequence: CSAQQGFSTDTQYF. CDR3 bases: TGCAGTGCTCAACAGGGCTTTAGCACAGATACGCAGTATTTT.

CDR3 in DNA: TGTGCCAGCAGCTTAGTTGCAGGGCCGCGCAGCGAGCAGTACTTC. It translates to CASSLVAGPRSEQYF. The chain is built from TRBV13 and TRBJ2-7, with a possible D match to TRBD1 (5 bases). Germline V gene sequence: CDR1 PRHDT, CDR2 FYEKMQ (reference sequence). V was shortened by 1 base and J by 6 bases, with 16 bases between the two germline ends. The CDR3 loop spans 15 amino acids. The full variable domain, rest sourced from reference TRBV13 and TRBJ2-7, is AAGVIQSPRHLIKEKRETATLKCYPIPRHDTVYWYQQGPGQDPQFLISFYEKMQSDKGSIPDRFSAQQFSDYHSELNMSSLELGDSALYFCASSLVAGPRSEQYFGPGTRLTVT.

This clonotype came up once. The J gene is TRBJ2-5, the V gene TRBV18; weak D call: TRBD1 (5 bases). The V and J ends lost 3 bases and 4 bases respectively, with 6 bases between them. The V gene's germline CDR1 is KGHSH and CDR2 LQKENI. CDR3 size: 12 residues. Written as DNA, the CDR3 is TGTGCCAGCTCACCGGACACAGAGACCCAGTACTTC. It is translated as CASSPDTETQYF.

The V gene is TRBV20-1, the J gene TRBJ1-5, with D perhaps matching TRBD1 (5 bases). Trimming took 6 bases from V and 6 from J, leaving 21 bases between them. Germline-derived CDR1 and CDR2 are DFQATT and SNEGSKA (reference sequence). The CDR3 runs 15 residues. CDR3 coding DNA: TGCAGTGCCCCCCGCGATGGGGGTTGGTCTCAGCCCCAGCATTTT. This sequence encodes CSAPRDGGWSQPQHF.

CDR3 sequence reads: CAISLGGLNTEAFF. CDR3 bases: TGTGCCATCAGTCTAGGGGGATTGAACACTGAAGCTTTCTTT. This chain links TRBV10-3 with TRBJ1-1; a possible D gene is TRBD1 (6 bases). Germline CDR1 ENHRY, CDR2 SYGVKD. The V gene lost 5 bases and the J gene lost 0 bases, with 10 bases spanning the gap. The CDR3 contains 14 residues.

This chain uses TRBV6-6 with TRBJ1-1, with a tentative D call TRBD1 (5 bases). This CDR3 is built from 12 residues. Deletions cut 6 bases from V and 2 bases from J, with 7 bases between. Germline CDR1 and CDR2: MNHNY and SVGAGI (reference sequence). CDR3 amino acids: CASRQDNTEAFF. The CDR3 DNA is TGTGCCAGCAGACAGGATAACACTGAAGCTTTCTTT.

V gene TRBV5-4 combines with J gene TRBJ2-4, with no clear D. Germline assignment: CDR1 SGHNT and CDR2 YYREEE (reference sequence). V was cut by 0 bases and J by 0 bases, with 13 bases left in between. The CDR3 consists of 17 residues. The CDR3 region is CASSLAGGNLAKNIQYF. The CDR3 DNA is TGTGCCAGCAGCTTGGCCGGCGGTAACCTAGCCAAAAACATTCAGTACTTC.

The V and J genes are TRBV29-1 and TRBJ2-3; D perhaps matches TRBD2 (6 bases). The CDR3 length is 13 residues. The germline gives CDR1 SQVTM, CDR2 ANQGSEA. Trimming cost V 7 bases and J 5 bases, with 16 bases left between them. The CDR3 is CSAAGNSGDTQYF. CDR3 bases: TGCAGCGCGGCCGGGAATAGCGGAGATACGCAGTATTTT.

The gene calls are TRBV3-1 and TRBJ2-7; the D gene is possibly TRBD2 (6 bases). Germline V lookup: CDR1 LGHDT, CDR2 YNNKEL (reference sequence). There are 15 residues in the CDR3. The germline V and J ends were trimmed by 4 bases and 1 base, with 14 bases remaining between them. The CDR3 is CASSLRDFSSYEQYF. Written as DNA, the CDR3 is TGTGCCAGCAGCCTACGGGACTTTAGTTCCTACGAGCAGTACTTC.

V usage is TRBV12-3 or TRBV12-4 and J usage is TRBJ2-5; 9 bases fit TRBD2. The CDR3 has 15 residues. Trimming removed 3 bases from V and 5 bases from J; junction bases left unmatched: 7. CDR3 loop: CASSLRGGGGETQYF. The CDR3 coding sequence is TGTGCCAGCAGTTTGCGGGGGGGTGGCGGGGAGACCCAGTACTTC.

The chain combines TRBV3-1 with TRBJ2-7; D is possibly TRBD2 (5 bases). This CDR3 region has 17 residues. V lost 0 bases, J lost 0 bases, and 15 bases lay in between. CDR1 and CDR2 (germline): LGHDT, YNNKEL (reference sequence). CDR3 protein: CASSQDLSPGYSYEQYF. The CDR3 DNA reads TGTGCCAGCAGCCAAGATCTTTCGCCGGGATACTCCTACGAGCAGTACTTC.